The text below deals with one T cell receptor beta chain. Antigen specificity is unknown. This sample was included in a study of cytomegalovirus exposure and HLA in healthy donors. The study's findings and limits: Generally TCR sequences proved uncommon, though certain public TCRs appeared in numerous donors.

The PCR ran on 60 Vbeta and 13 Jbeta primers. TCRdb's copy holds only in-frame clones and misses some; the assay was immunoSEQ multiplex PCR. This sample has about 89,000 clones, with around 74% found just once. The sequence derives from a man aged 30 to 39 in good health and CMV-seropositive. The sequencing input was PBMCs.

DNA of the CDR3: TGTGGCGCGGGGGGCCAATCGAACACCGGGGAGCTGTTTTTT. It is translated as CGAGGQSNTGELFF. V gene TRBV18 combines with J gene TRBJ2-2, with TRBD2 matching over 8 bases. Germline-derived CDR1 and CDR2 are KGHSH and LQKENI. This CDR3 has 14 amino acids.